This T cell receptor beta chain was recovered during a study of tumor-infiltrating lymphocytes in primary liver carcinoma. CDR3 length: 14 amino acids. With respect to this clonotype: The target antigen is unknown. An end of the junction does not agree with germline; a read error may underlie this.

TCR beta cDNA was prepared out of around 460 ng total RNA by means of a constant-region primer. ARM-PCR was slightly modified, and three nested multiplex PCR rounds with it gave rise to the TCR beta libraries. Running roughly 10 cycles apiece, the first two PCR rounds relied on TRBV1-TRBV30 forward primers together with a C-beta reverse primer. TCRdb fed the multiplex PCR reads into MiXCR, producing one record per CDR3 protein. The table has 90,000 to 150,000 distinct CDR3 sequences, 55% to 70% seen once. Joint extraction of RNA and DNA used roughly 19-31 mg of bulk tissue that was unsorted. Findings and limits, study-wide: Tumor-adjacent and tumor-blood pairs showed less overlap than tumor region pairs.

The chain is built from TRBV12-3 or TRBV12-4 and TRBJ2-2, with D possibly being TRBD2 (6 bases). Sequences were obtained from tumor-adjacent normal liver tissue. The clonotype comes from a woman in her sixties or seventies with primary liver carcinoma and hepatitis B virus infection. The CDR3 DNA follows: TGTGCCAGCAGTTCCCGGGGGAACACCTGGGAGCTGTTTTTT. This codes for CASSSRGNTWELFF.